The 5 T cell receptor beta chains below come from one sample, sequenced in a study of cytomegalovirus exposure and HLA in healthy donors (dated by TCRdb to the late 2010s). Preparation of the library involved the immunoSEQ multiplex PCR assay. For the multiplex PCR, a mixture combining 60 forward primers for TCR Vbeta segments and 13 reverse primers for TCR Jbeta segments was used. TCRdb obtained this table from immuneACCESS and retained in-frame rearrangements with V and J assigned. These tables miss some clones; where compared with another copy, unresolved V genes account for less than half of the shortfall, and the remainder is unexplained. The sample yields 95,000 to 130,000 clones; around 75% were counted once. The ten top clones hold 1.6% of the sample. Sequencing was carried out using PBMCs. The receptor source for this set is a woman under 30 in good health and CMV-seronegative.

The chain couples TRBV10-3 to TRBJ1-5, with 9 bases that match TRBD1. This CDR3 has 14 amino acids. J lost 7 bases, V lost 6 bases, and 7 bases had no gene match. CDR1 ENHRY and CDR2 SYGVKD come from the germline V gene. Here the CDR3 DNA reads TGTGCCATCAGCTCAGACAGGGGGGAACAGCCCCAGCATTTT. It is translated as CAISSDRGEQPQHF.

To note about this clone: One end of the junction fails to match germline, which may point to a read error. The chain uses TRBV7-7 and TRBJ1-6; D may be TRBD1 (5 bases). CDR1 and CDR2 (germline): SSHAT, FNYEAQ (reference sequence). This CDR3 spans 14 amino acids. The CDR3 spells CASSSGGDNSPLHF. The CDR3 DNA follows: TGTGCTAGCAGCTCAGGAGGGGATAATTCACCCCTCCACTTT.

The chain combines TRBV7-9 with TRBJ1-1; 9 nucleotides agree with TRBD1. The CDR3 runs to 16 residues. V lost 4 bases and J lost 9; bases outside the gene matches: 15. Per the germline V gene, CDR1 is SEHNR and CDR2 is FQNEAQ (reference sequence). For the CDR3, the DNA is TGTGCCAGCAGCTACACAGGGGGCGGAAGAAAGGAGAAAGCTTTCTTT. Translation gives CASSYTGGGRKEKAFF. The complete variable domain, with remaining parts taken from reference TRBV7-9 and TRBJ1-1, reads DTGVSQNPRHKITKRGQNVTFRCDPISEHNRLYWYRQTLGQGPEFLTYFQNEAQLEKSRLLSDRFSAERPKGSFSTLEIQRTEQGDSAMYLCASSYTGGGRKEKAFFGQGTRLTVV.

This clone has only a few counts. The genes are TRBV2 and TRBJ2-1; tentative D call: TRBD1 (7 bases). Per germline, CDR1 SNHLY and CDR2 FYNNEI. The CDR3 totals 17 residues. V was cut by 3 bases and J by 4 bases, with 19 bases left in between. The CDR3 loop is CASSEQGQGGVYNEQFF. For the CDR3, the DNA is TGTGCCAGCAGTGAGCAGGGGCAGGGGGGTGTATACAATGAGCAGTTCTTC.

This chain uses TRBV11-2 with TRBJ2-7; 12 positions agree with TRBD2. The CDR3 contains 15 residues. V trimming: 5 bases; J trimming: 2 bases; junction bases outside the gene matches: 4. The germline CDR1 and CDR2 sequences are SGHAT and FQNNGV. The CDR3, as DNA: TGTGCCAGCAGCCCGACTAGCGGGGGCCCCTACGAGCAGTACTTC. As protein: CASSPTSGGPYEQYF.